This T cell receptor (beta chain) was recorded in a study of blood T cells in healthy people across ages (dated by TCRdb to between 2014 and 2017). Broadly, across the study: Template switching captured roughly one uniquely barcoded TCR beta cDNA molecule per two T cells in model experiments. Using deep sequencing normalized with unique cDNA molecular identifiers, the study measured how TCR beta repertoire diversity changes with age. Donors were grouped into four age groups: young (average approximately 15 years), middle-aged (about 38), aged (62) and long-lived (just over 80). To avoid experimental bias, donors of different ages were distributed randomly across sequencing lanes. Two additional independent replicas of 1 million unique cDNA reads from the same blood draw were analyzed for two donors (one aged 18 to 29 and one aged 80 or older). What the research found in general, with its limitations: The long-lived group showed more naive CD4+ T cells, fewer expanded clones and increased TCR diversity than the aged group, suggesting age selection. Estimates of total diversity based on one million sequenced T cells were considered lower bounds and underestimates. A strong correlation was found between observed TCR beta diversity and the percentage of naive T cells measured by flow cytometry. Bulk unsorted PBMC profiling prevented conclusive comparison of naive and antigen-experienced compartments. As age increased, observed TCR beta diversity per million T cells dropped in a roughly linear way, and a significant reduction was already evident by age roughly 40. The CMV infection status of donors was not known, potentially confounding age-related changes in expanded clonotypes.

Library prep was done by 5' RACE. A second about 6 to 11 cycle PCR used a sample-barcoded 5' primer and a J-beta primer mix. Each TCR beta cDNA molecule received a unique molecular identifier from a template-switch 5' adaptor carrying 12 random nucleotides. At least 2.5 million CDR3-containing paired-end reads were obtained from each sample. First-strand cDNA synthesis was performed from all RNA using the Mint cDNA synthesis kit, with priming by a TRBC-specific oligonucleotide. Following uracil-DNA glycosylase treatment, a first 18-cycle PCR with universal primers M1SS and BC2_uni_R was performed on all cDNA. In the paper's pipeline: For normalization, 1 million high-quality reads, each with a distinct molecular identifier, were randomly selected from each sample. Instead of being binned into consensus sequences, reads that shared molecular identifiers were thrown out. MiTCR, run with a Q25 quality threshold and the strictest error-elimination algorithm, handled CDR3 identification, clonotype clustering and error correction. A nonparametric unseen species model with Euler transformation was used to estimate lower-bound total TCR beta diversity. TCRdb handled the public reads itself, with Q25 trimming in fastp and clone calling in MiXCR, and kept productive beta chains. Identical CDR3 protein sequences are pooled into one entry, listed with their most common genes and DNA. The V and J calls, along with clone size, are taken from TCRdb and not from the paper's own processing. The sample table contains approximately 2,000,000 distinct CDR3 sequences; only one count was recorded for more than 35% of them. Clones ranked in the top ten supply more than 20% of the sample.

Systemically healthy Caucasian individuals from Russia, some 40 in total and aged roughly 6 to 100 years, were included as donors. Approximately 9.7 milliliters of peripheral blood were drawn from each donor into EDTA-treated Vacutainer tubes. Ficoll-Paque density-gradient centrifugation was used to isolate PBMCs, with at least 6 million obtained per sample. Trizol reagent was used to extract total RNA from the PBMCs, yielding at least 5 micrograms per sample. Naive CD45RAhigh/CD27high T cell percentages were measured by flow cytometry on a PBMC aliquot from every donor. With regard to this clonotype: The clone's antigen remains unknown. Within one base of it there is no much larger clone, and no base qualities were kept.

From the cysteine up to the phenylalanine, the CDR3 has a length of 13 residues. The CDR3 DNA has 39 bases and is translated from base 1. CDR1 is given as MDHEN and CDR2 as SYDVKM, both from the germline V gene. V and J lose 4 bases and 5 bases, and a span of 11 bases separates them. The chain links TRBV28 with TRBJ1-2, with TRBD1 perhaps the D gene, on 6 matching bases. The source material was blood. This clonotype was sampled from a human donor in good health. The base sequence is TGTGCCAGCAGTTCAGGGGACCATTATGGCTACACCTTC. Its coded protein is CASSSGDHYGYTF.